The clone carrying this T cell receptor beta chain was seen a single time. Its target is unknown. TCRdb's copy holds only in-frame clones and misses some; the assay was immunoSEQ multiplex PCR. In the table there are roughly 40,000 clones, roughly 90% of which are singletons. The data derive from a study of a mutant IDH1 vaccine in newly diagnosed glioma. Study-wide context: Every participant had undergone radiotherapy, temozolomide, or both before, and most underwent both.

Time point here: week 5, during vaccination. Each vaccine dose was 300 ug of mutant IDH1 20-mer peptide, with topical imiquimod. The specimen was PBMCs, collected from a glioma patient whose treatment included an IDH1 peptide vaccine. The receptor's source is a man aged 50-59 years with glioma.

This CDR3 reads CASSLTDGFTYEQYF. CDR3 sequence (DNA): TGTGCCAGCTCACTCACGGACGGATTCACCTACGAGCAGTACTTC. V and J are TRBV18 and TRBJ2-7; D gene ambiguous. The CDR3 spans 15 residues. Germline V gene lookup returns CDR1 KGHSH and CDR2 LQKENI. With 4 bases removed from V and 2 bases from J, the gap between germline ends came to 15 bases.